This passage covers 4 T cell receptor beta chains from one sample sequenced in a study of graft-versus-host responses after intestinal transplantation. The assay was immunoSEQ multiplex PCR, and TCRdb's table has in-frame clones only and misses some. The data contain over 20,000 clones, about 88% of them singletons. Sequences were derived from PBMCs, sampled 65 to 70 days after intestinal transplantation. The origin of the receptors is a human patient who received an intestinal transplant, so some T cells may come from the graft donor.

The chain has TRBV2 and TRBJ2-2; D is uncertain. The germline gives CDR1 SNHLY, CDR2 FYNNEI. The V gene lost 3 bases and the J gene lost 3 bases, with 11 bases spanning the gap. The CDR3 consists of 15 residues. Written as DNA, the CDR3 is TGTGCCAGCAGTGACCCTAGAGAGGACACCGGGGAGCTGTTTTTT. This sequence encodes CASSDPREDTGELFF.

The chain carries TRBV30 and TRBJ1-2; 7 nucleotides match TRBD1. Germline CDR1 is GTSNPN and CDR2 is SVGIG (reference sequence). The CDR3 sequence is 13 residues long. Trimming removed 2 bases from V and 4 bases from J; junction bases left unmatched: 4. This CDR3 reads CAWSYGTAYGYTF. CDR3 DNA sequence: TGTGCCTGGAGTTACGGGACAGCCTATGGCTACACCTTC. The full variable domain, completed using reference TRBV30 and TRBJ1-2, is SQTIHQWPATLVQPVGSPLSLECTVEGTSNPNLYWYRQAAGRGLQLLFYSVGIGQISSEVPQNLSASRPQDRQFILSSKKLLLSDSGFYLCAWSYGTAYGYTFGSGTRLTVV.

This chain links TRBV4-1 with TRBJ1-3; D perhaps matches TRBD1 (6 bases). Germline CDR1 MGHRA, CDR2 YSYEKL. V was trimmed by 0 bases and J by 2 bases, leaving 11 bases between them. The CDR3 extends over 16 amino acids. The CDR3: CASSQEQGFTGNTIYF. The CDR3 DNA reads as TGCGCCAGCAGCCAAGAACAGGGTTTCACTGGAAACACCATATATTTT.

This rearrangement joins TRBV30 to TRBJ1-2, with D tentatively TRBD1 (6 bases). In germline, CDR1 is GTSNPN, CDR2 SVGIG (reference sequence). With 4 bases removed from V and 4 bases from J, the gap between germline ends came to 19 bases. This CDR3 is built from 15 residues. The CDR3 DNA follows: TGTGCCTGGACCCTCTCGGGGGGCTCCTCCTATGGCTACACCTTC. This codes for CAWTLSGGSSYGYTF.